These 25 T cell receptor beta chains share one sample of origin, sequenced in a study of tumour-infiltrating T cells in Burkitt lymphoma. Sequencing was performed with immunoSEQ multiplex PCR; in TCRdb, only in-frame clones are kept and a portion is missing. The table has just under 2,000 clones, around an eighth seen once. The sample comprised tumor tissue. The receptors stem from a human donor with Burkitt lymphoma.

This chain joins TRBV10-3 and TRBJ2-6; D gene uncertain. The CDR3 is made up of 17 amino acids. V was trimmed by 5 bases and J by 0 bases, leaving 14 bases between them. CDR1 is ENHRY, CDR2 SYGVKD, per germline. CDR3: CAISTTLGSSGANVLTF. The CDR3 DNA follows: TGTGCCATCAGTACGACTCTTGGAAGCTCTGGGGCCAACGTCCTGACTTTC.

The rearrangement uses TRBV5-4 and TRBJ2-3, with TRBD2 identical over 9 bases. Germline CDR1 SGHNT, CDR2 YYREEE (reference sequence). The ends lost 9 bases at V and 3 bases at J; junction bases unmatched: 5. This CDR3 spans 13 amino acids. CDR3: CAIGTSQTDTQYF. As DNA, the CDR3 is TGTGCCATCGGGACTAGCCAGACAGATACGCAGTATTTT.

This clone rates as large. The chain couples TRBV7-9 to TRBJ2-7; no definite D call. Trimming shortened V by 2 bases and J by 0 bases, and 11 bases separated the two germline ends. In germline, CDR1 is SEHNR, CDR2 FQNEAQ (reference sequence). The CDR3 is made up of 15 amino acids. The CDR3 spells CASSLSSGASYEQYF. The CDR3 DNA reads TGTGCCAGCAGCTTATCTTCTGGAGCCTCCTACGAGCAGTACTTC.

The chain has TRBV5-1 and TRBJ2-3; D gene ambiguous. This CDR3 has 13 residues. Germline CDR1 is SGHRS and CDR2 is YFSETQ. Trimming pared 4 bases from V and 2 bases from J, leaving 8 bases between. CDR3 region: CASSLGYTDTQYF. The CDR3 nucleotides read TGCGCCAGCAGCCTCGGGTACACAGATACGCAGTATTTT.

CDR3 nucleotides: TGTGCCATCCCCCACAACGGGGGTAATGGTGGCTACACCTTC. Amino acid sequence: CAIPHNGGNGGYTF. The chain joins TRBV10-3 to TRBJ1-2, with a tentative D call TRBD1 (5 bases). Trimming pared 8 bases from V and 7 bases from J, leaving 20 bases between. The germline gives CDR1 ENHRY, CDR2 SYGVKD. This CDR3 is built from 14 residues.

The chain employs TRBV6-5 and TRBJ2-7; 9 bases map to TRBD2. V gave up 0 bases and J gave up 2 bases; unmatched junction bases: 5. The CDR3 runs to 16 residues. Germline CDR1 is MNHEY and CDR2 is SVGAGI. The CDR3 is CASSYSGGLAAYEQYF. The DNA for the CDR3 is TGTGCCAGCAGTTACTCGGGGGGACTAGCCGCCTACGAGCAGTACTTC.

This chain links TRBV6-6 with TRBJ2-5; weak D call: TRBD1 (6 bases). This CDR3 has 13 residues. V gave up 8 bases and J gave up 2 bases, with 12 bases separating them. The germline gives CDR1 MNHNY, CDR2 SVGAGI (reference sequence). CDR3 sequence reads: CASRDNLQETQYF. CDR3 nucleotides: TGTGCCAGCCGGGACAACTTACAAGAGACCCAGTACTTC.

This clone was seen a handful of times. CDR3 DNA: TGTGCCAGCAGCCCGCTCGTTGGACAGGGGCAAGATACGCAGTATTTT. Protein: CASSPLVGQGQDTQYF. The rearrangement joins TRBV11-2 to TRBJ2-3; 9 bases are a match to TRBD1. CDR3 length equals 16 residues. The trim removed 5 bases at V and 5 bases at J, leaving 11 bases unmatched. The V gene's germline CDR1 is SGHAT and CDR2 FQNNGV.

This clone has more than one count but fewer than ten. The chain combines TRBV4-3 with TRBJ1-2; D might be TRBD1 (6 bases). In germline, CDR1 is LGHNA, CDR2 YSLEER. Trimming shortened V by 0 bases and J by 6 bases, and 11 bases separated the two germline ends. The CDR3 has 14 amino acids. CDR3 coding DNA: TGCGCCAGCAGCCAAGACTCGGACAGCCATGGCTACACCTTC. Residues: CASSQDSDSHGYTF.

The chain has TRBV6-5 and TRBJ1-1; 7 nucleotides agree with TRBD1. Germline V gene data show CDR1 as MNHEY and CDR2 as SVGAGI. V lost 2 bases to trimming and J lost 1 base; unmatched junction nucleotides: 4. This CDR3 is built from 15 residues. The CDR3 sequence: CASSYEAGGNTEAFF. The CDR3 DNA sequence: TGTGCCAGCAGTTACGAGGCAGGGGGGAACACTGAAGCTTTCTTT.

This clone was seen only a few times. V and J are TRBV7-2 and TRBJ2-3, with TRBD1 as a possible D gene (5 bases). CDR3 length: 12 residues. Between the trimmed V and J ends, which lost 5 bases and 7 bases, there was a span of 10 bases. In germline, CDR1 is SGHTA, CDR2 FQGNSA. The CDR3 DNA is TGTGCCAGCAGCCCGGACAAACATACGCAGTATTTT. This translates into CASSPDKHTQYF.

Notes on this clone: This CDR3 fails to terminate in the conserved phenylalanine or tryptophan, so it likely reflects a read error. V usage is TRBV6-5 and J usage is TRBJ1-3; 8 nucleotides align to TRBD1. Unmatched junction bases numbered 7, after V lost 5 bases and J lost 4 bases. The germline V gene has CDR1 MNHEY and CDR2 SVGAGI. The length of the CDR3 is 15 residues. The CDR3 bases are TGTGCCAGCAGTACCCGGACAGGGATGGGAAACACCATATATGTT. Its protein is CASSTRTGMGNTIYV.

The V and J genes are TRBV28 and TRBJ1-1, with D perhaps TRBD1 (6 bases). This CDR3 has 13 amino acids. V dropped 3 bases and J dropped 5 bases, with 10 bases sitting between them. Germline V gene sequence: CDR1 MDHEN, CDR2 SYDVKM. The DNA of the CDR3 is TGTGCCAGCAGTTTCCCAGGGGTTACTGAAGCTTTCTTT. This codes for CASSFPGVTEAFF. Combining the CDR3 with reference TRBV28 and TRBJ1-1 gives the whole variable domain DVKVTQSSRYLVKRTGEKVFLECVQDMDHENMFWYRQDPGLGLRLIYFSYDVKMKEKGDIPEGYSVSREKKERFSLILESASTNQTSMYLCASSFPGVTEAFFGQGTRLTVV.

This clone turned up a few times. CDR3 nucleotide sequence: TGTGCCAGCAGCCTCCAGGGACAATATAGCAATCAGCCCCAGCATTTT. Encoded protein: CASSLQGQYSNQPQHF. V usage is TRBV4-2 and J usage is TRBJ1-5, with D possibly being TRBD1 (6 bases). Germline V gene sequence: CDR1 LGHNA, CDR2 YNFKEQ. V lost 4 bases, J lost 0 bases, and 13 bases lay in between. The CDR3 has 16 residues.

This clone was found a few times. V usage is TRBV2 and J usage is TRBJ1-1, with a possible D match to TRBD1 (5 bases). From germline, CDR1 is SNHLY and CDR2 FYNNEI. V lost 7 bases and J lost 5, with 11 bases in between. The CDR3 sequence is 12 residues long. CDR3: CASKTDSTEAFF. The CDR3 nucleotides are TGTGCCAGCAAGACAGATTCGACTGAAGCTTTCTTT.

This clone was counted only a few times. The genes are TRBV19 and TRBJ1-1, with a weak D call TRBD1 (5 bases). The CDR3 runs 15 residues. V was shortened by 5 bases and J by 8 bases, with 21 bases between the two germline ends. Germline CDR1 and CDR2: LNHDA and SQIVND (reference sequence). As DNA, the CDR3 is TGTGCCAGTAGTCCGTTGGGGACGGACATTGGGGAAGCTTTCTTT. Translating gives CASSPLGTDIGEAFF.

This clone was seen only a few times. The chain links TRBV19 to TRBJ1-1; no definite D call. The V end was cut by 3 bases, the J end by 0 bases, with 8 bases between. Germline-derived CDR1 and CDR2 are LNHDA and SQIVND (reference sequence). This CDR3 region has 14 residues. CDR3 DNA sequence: TGTGCCAGTAGTATCCAGACCTTGAACACTGAAGCTTTCTTT. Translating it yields CASSIQTLNTEAFF.

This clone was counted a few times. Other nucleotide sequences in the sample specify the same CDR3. CDR3: CASSLGGAGETQYF. The CDR3 DNA sequence: TGTGCCAGCAGCCTCGGGGGGGCCGGGGAGACCCAGTACTTC. The chain employs TRBV14 and TRBJ2-5; 8 bases line up with TRBD2. The J segment lost 5 bases and the V segment lost 4 bases, leaving 6 bases of the junction unmatched. Germline V gene sequence: CDR1 SGHDN, CDR2 FVKESK. The CDR3 is 14 amino acids.

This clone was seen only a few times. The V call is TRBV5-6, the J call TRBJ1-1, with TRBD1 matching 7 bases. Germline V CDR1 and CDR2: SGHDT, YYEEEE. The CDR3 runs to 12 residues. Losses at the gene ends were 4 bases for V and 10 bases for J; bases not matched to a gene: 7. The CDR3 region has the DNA TGTGCCAGCAGCGCAGACAGGGCAGGAGCTTTCTTT. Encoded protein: CASSADRAGAFF. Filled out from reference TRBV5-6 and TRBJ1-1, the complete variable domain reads DAGVTQSPTHLIKTRGQQVTLRCSPKSGHDTVSWYQQALGQGPQFIFQYYEEEERQRGNFPDRFSGHQFPNYSSELNVNALLLGDSALYLCASSADRAGAFFGQGTRLTVV.

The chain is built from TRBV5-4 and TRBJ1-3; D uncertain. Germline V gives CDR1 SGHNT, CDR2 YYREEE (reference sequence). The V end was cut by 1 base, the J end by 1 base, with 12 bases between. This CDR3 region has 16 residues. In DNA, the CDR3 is TGTGCCAGCAGCTTGCCCCAGCCGGGGTCTGGAAACACCATATATTTT. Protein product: CASSLPQPGSGNTIYF.

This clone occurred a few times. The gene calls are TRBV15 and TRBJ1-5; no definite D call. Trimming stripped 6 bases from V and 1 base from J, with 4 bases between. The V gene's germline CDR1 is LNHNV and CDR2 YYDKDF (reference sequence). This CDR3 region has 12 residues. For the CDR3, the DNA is TGTGCCACCAGTCGGAGCAATCAGCCCCAGCATTTT. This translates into CATSRSNQPQHF.

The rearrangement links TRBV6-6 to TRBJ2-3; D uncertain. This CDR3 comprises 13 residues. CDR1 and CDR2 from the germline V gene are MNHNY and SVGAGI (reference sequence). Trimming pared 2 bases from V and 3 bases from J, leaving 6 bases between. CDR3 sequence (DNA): TGTGCCAGCAGTTACATAGGAACAGATACGCAGTATTTT. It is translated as CASSYIGTDTQYF.

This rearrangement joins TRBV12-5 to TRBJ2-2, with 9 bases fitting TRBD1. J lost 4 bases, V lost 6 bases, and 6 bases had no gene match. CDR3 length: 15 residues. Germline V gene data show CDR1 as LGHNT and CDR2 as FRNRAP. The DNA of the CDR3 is TGTGCTAGTGGCTTCTGGACAGGGGCCACCGGGGAGCTGTTTTTT. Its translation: CASGFWTGATGELFF.

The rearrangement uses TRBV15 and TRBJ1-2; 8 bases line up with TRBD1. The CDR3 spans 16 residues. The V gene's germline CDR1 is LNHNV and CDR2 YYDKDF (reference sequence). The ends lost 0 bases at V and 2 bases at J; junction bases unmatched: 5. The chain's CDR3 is CATSRDPDRANYGYTF. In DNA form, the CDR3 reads TGTGCCACCAGCAGAGATCCGGACAGGGCCAACTATGGCTACACCTTC.

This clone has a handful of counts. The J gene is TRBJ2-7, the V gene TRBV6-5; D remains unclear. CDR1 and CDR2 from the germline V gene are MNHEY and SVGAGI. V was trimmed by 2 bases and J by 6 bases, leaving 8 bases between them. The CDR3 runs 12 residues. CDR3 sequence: CASSYPLGEQYF. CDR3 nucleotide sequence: TGTGCCAGCAGTTACCCACTTGGCGAGCAGTACTTC.